This T cell receptor (beta chain) came from a study of vaccination and CD4 T cells after COVID-19. Study overall: Convalescent patients gave post-COVID blood a median about 91 days post-diagnosis, range 35 to 161. Overlapping SARS-CoV-2, HCoV-NL63, HCoV-OC43 and HCoV-229E spike peptides stimulated the cells.

CD4+ T cells that had been cultured provided DNA sequenced with the Oncomine TCR Beta short-read assay. The template was genomic DNA from cultured CD4+ T cells. TCRdb recomputed calls from the PCR reads with MiXCR, one row per CDR3 protein. The sample carries approximately 5,000 distinct CDR3 sequences, around a quarter recorded once. This sample's treatment: approximately nine-day PBMC culture with coronavirus spike peptide pools or control peptides (ViraFEST assay). CD4+ T cells of the unexposed donor were collected before the COVID-19 pandemic (2011-2018). With peptide pools, ViraFEST first expanded antigen-specific T cells and afterwards sequenced their TCRs. A remark on this clonotype: Its antigen is unidentified.

The receptor was derived from a human donor in good health. The sample comprised CD4+ T cells from blood, cultured in vitro.

This CDR3 reads CAWSGRDAYEQYF. The CDR3 nucleotides are TGTGCCTGGAGTGGTAGGGACGCCTACGAGCAGTACTTC. This chain connects TRBV30 to TRBJ2-7, with D perhaps matching TRBD1 or TRBD2 (5 bases each). The germline gives CDR1 GTSNPN, CDR2 SVGIG (reference sequence). CDR3 length: 13 residues. With 1 base removed from V and 2 bases from J, the gap between germline ends came to 9 bases.